What follows are 32 T cell receptor beta chains derived from one specimen sequenced in a study of blood T cell repertoires in COVID-19. The repertoire was sequenced with immunoSEQ multiplex PCR; TCRdb's copy has only in-frame clones and lacks some. The sample includes around 300,000 clones, around 90% seen only once; the top ten take less than 2%. The material sequenced was PBMCs or T cells enriched from blood (not recorded which). The source of these receptors is a woman in her forties who had recovered from COVID-19.

The V call is TRBV30, the J call TRBJ2-5; 8 bases fit TRBD1. V gave up 6 bases and J gave up 5 bases; unmatched junction bases: 8. There are 13 residues in the CDR3. Germline V gene sequence: CDR1 GTSNPN, CDR2 SVGIG (reference sequence). CDR3 sequence reads: CACHQGAGETQYF. CDR3 nucleotide sequence: TGTGCCTGCCACCAGGGGGCGGGGGAGACCCAGTACTTC.

V is TRBV2 and J is TRBJ1-5; D might be TRBD1 (6 bases). Germline lookup yields CDR1 SNHLY and CDR2 FYNNEI. The CDR3 has 14 amino acids. Trimming cost V 4 bases and J 6 bases, with 13 bases left between them. In DNA form, the CDR3 reads TGTGCCAGCAGTGGCCAGGGGCGCGCTCAGCCCCAGCATTTT. This encodes CASSGQGRAQPQHF.

This clone occurred a few times. The chain recombines TRBV20-1 with TRBJ1-1; 9 bases align to TRBD1. J lost 11 bases, V lost 5 bases, and 6 bases had no gene match. The CDR3 consists of 11 residues. In germline, CDR1 is DFQATT, CDR2 SNEGSKA (reference sequence). CDR3 sequence reads: CSAHRGRRAFF. The CDR3 nucleotides are TGCAGTGCTCACAGGGGGCGCCGCGCTTTCTTT.

This sequence joins TRBV7-9 and TRBJ1-2; unclear D gene. Germline V gene data show CDR1 as SEHNR and CDR2 as FQNEAQ (reference sequence). Trimming left V 5 bases short and J 4 bases short, with 17 bases between. This CDR3 has 15 residues. The CDR3, as DNA: TGTGCCAGCAGCCTAGATGGTCGTCGGTTCTATGGCTACACCTTC. Residues: CASSLDGRRFYGYTF.

The chain recombines TRBV29-1 with TRBJ1-2; possibly TRBD1 for D (6 bases). The CDR3 consists of 13 residues. Germline V gene lookup returns CDR1 SQVTM and CDR2 ANQGSEA. V shed 6 bases and J shed 3 bases, with 14 bases lying between them. CDR3 loop: CSVGGAGDYGYTF. The CDR3 DNA reads as TGCAGCGTGGGGGGGGCAGGCGACTATGGCTACACCTTC.

The chain has TRBV5-1 and TRBJ2-3; the match to TRBD1 covers 9 bases. J gave up 5 bases and V 3 bases, and 7 bases lay outside the gene matches. The germline gives CDR1 SGHRS, CDR2 YFSETQ. The CDR3 sequence is 15 residues long. CDR3 nucleotides: TGCGCCAGCAGCTACCGACAGGGACAGGGAGATACGCAGTATTTT. Amino acids: CASSYRQGQGDTQYF. Variable domain in full (rest from reference TRBV5-1 and TRBJ2-3): KAGVTQTPRYLIKTRGQQVTLSCSPISGHRSVSWYQQTPGQGLQFLFEYFSETQRNKGNFPGRFSGRQFSNSRSEMNVSTLELGDSALYLCASSYRQGQGDTQYFGPGTRLTVL.

V and J are TRBV5-1 and TRBJ1-3; D might be TRBD1 (6 bases). The CDR3 extends over 13 amino acids. V lost 3 bases to trimming and J lost 4 bases, with 8 bases between them. CDR1 is SGHRS and CDR2 is YFSETQ in the germline V gene. CDR3 region: CASSWGPGNTIYF. For the CDR3, the DNA is TGCGCCAGCAGCTGGGGGCCCGGAAACACCATATATTTT.

This CDR3 is CASSLGTGSYGYTF. CDR3 DNA sequence: TGCGCCAGCAGCTTGGGGACAGGGTCCTATGGCTACACCTTC. The chain recombines TRBV5-1 with TRBJ1-2; 8 bases line up with TRBD1. In germline, CDR1 is SGHRS, CDR2 YFSETQ. CDR3 length equals 14 residues. V lost 0 bases, J lost 4 bases, and 2 bases stayed unmatched.

This chain uses TRBV4-3 with TRBJ2-7; 7 bases line up with TRBD1. In germline, CDR1 is LGHNA, CDR2 YSLEER. V dropped 0 bases and J dropped 2; count of bases not matched to a gene: 1. The CDR3 covers 14 residues. CDR3 DNA: TGCGCCAGCAGCCAAGAACAGGGGACCTACGAGCAGTACTTC. Encoded protein: CASSQEQGTYEQYF.

V gene TRBV11-2 combines with J gene TRBJ2-1, with D perhaps matching TRBD2 (5 bases). The CDR3 sequence is 14 residues long. The germline gives CDR1 SGHAT, CDR2 FQNNGV. The V gene lost 1 base and the J gene lost 7 bases, with 11 bases spanning the gap. The chain's CDR3 is CASSLGEGWNEQFF. DNA for the CDR3: TGTGCCAGCAGCTTAGGAGAGGGATGGAATGAGCAGTTCTTC.

The chain links TRBV5-6 to TRBJ2-3, with 10 nucleotides matching TRBD2. V shed 4 bases and J 0 bases; nucleotides not matched to a gene: 5. In germline, CDR1 is SGHDT, CDR2 YYEEEE. CDR3 length equals 16 residues. The chain's CDR3 is CASSPGLAASTDTQYF. Written as DNA, the CDR3 is TGTGCCAGCAGCCCTGGACTAGCGGCTAGCACAGATACGCAGTATTTT.

The chain uses TRBV20-1 and TRBJ2-7, with a tentative D call TRBD1 (5 bases). CDR3 size: 13 residues. From germline, CDR1 is DFQATT and CDR2 SNEGSKA (reference sequence). The V end was cut by 3 bases, the J end by 4 bases, with 13 bases between. The CDR3 here is CSASGQGVYEQYF. The CDR3 bases are TGCAGTGCTAGTGGGCAGGGTGTGTACGAGCAGTACTTC.

The J gene is TRBJ2-7, the V gene TRBV18, with 11 positions matching TRBD2. J lost 7 bases, V lost 6 bases, and 20 bases had no gene match. This CDR3 comprises 18 residues. CDR1 and CDR2 (germline): KGHSH, LQKENI. CDR3 sequence (DNA): TGTGCCAGCTCCGACCACTCGCCACTAGCGGGAGAGGCACGGGAGCAGTACTTC. It encodes CASSDHSPLAGEAREQYF.

The V and J genes are TRBV7-6 and TRBJ1-4, with 7 bases that match TRBD1. With V trimmed by 2 bases and J by 5 bases, 5 bases remained unmatched. Germline V gives CDR1 SGHVS, CDR2 FNYEAQ. The CDR3 consists of 15 residues. The CDR3 region is CASSLLGQRNEKLFF. CDR3 coding DNA: TGTGCCAGCAGCTTATTGGGACAGAGAAATGAAAAACTGTTTTTT.

This clone was recorded a few times. The rearrangement links TRBV12-3 or TRBV12-4 to TRBJ2-1; no clear D. CDR3 length: 12 residues. Trimming left V 6 bases short and J 9 bases short, with 12 bases between. CDR3 nucleotide sequence: TGTGCCAGCAGCCTCCGGGTGGGTGAGCAGTTCTTC. Amino acid sequence: CASSLRVGEQFF.

This clone was detected a few times. The chain couples TRBV29-1 to TRBJ1-3, with TRBD1 identical over 9 bases. Losses at the gene ends were 6 bases for V and 3 bases for J; bases not matched to a gene: 6. The germline V gene has CDR1 SQVTM and CDR2 ANQGSEA. The CDR3 consists of 14 residues. The CDR3, as DNA: TGCAGCGTGGTAGACAGGGGGATTGGAAACACCATATATTTT. This sequence encodes CSVVDRGIGNTIYF.

This clone was seen only once. The gene calls are TRBV10-3 and TRBJ1-1; the match to TRBD1 covers 7 bases. The CDR3 runs to 13 residues. Germline CDR1 ENHRY, CDR2 SYGVKD. Losses at the gene ends were 10 bases for V and 0 bases for J; bases not matched to a gene: 5. The CDR3 DNA reads as TGTGCCACAGGGGACAGTTTGAACACTGAAGCTTTCTTT. Protein product: CATGDSLNTEAFF.

The CDR3 protein is CASSSSGTGVNEQFF. CDR3 in DNA: TGTGCCAGCAGCTCCTCCGGGACAGGGGTCAATGAGCAGTTCTTC. This sequence joins TRBV7-3 and TRBJ2-1, with TRBD1 identical over 10 bases. In germline, CDR1 is SGHTA, CDR2 FQGTGA. With 4 bases clipped from V and 6 bases from J, the junction kept 6 bases outside the gene matches. The CDR3 is 15 amino acids.

This clone was picked up one time. CDR3 region: CASRQGGDQPQHF. The CDR3 DNA sequence: TGTGCCAGCCGACAGGGGGGTGATCAGCCCCAGCATTTT. The chain is built from TRBV9 and TRBJ1-5, with 9 bases matching TRBD1. Germline CDR1 and CDR2: SGDLS and YYNGEE. CDR3 length: 13 residues. V lost 7 bases to trimming and J lost 5 bases; unmatched junction nucleotides: 4.

The rearrangement links TRBV18 to TRBJ1-2, with 12 nucleotides matching TRBD1. The CDR3 contains 14 residues. V trimming: 6 bases; J trimming: 5 bases; junction bases outside the gene matches: 4. CDR1 KGHSH and CDR2 LQKENI come from the germline V gene. The CDR3 spells CASSQGQGAYGYTF. Written as DNA, the CDR3 is TGTGCCAGCTCTCAGGGACAGGGGGCGTATGGCTACACCTTC.

V usage is TRBV7-2 and J usage is TRBJ1-4, with D hard to call. V was trimmed by 3 bases and J by 5 bases, leaving 10 bases between them. CDR3 length equals 14 residues. CDR1 and CDR2 (germline): SGHTA, FQGNSA. CDR3 sequence (DNA): TGTGCCAGCAGCTTGACAAGTAAAAATGAAAAACTGTTTTTT. It translates to CASSLTSKNEKLFF.

V is TRBV7-2 and J is TRBJ2-2; 9 bases are shared with TRBD2. The CDR3 spans 17 residues. V gave up 5 bases and J gave up 4 bases; unmatched junction bases: 11. CDR1 and CDR2 from the germline V gene are SGHTA and FQGNSA. The CDR3 DNA reads TGTGCCAGCAGCGCGGGACTAGCAAAGGGGGGCACCGGGGAGCTGTTTTTT. Protein product: CASSAGLAKGGTGELFF.

The chain employs TRBV6-1 and TRBJ2-5; 7 nucleotides line up with TRBD1. The V gene end was trimmed by 0 bases and the J gene end by 5 bases; junction bases not matched to a gene: 12. CDR3 length: 17 residues. Germline CDR1 reads MNHNS; CDR2 reads SASEGT. Here the CDR3 reads CASSEARARGHRETQYF. The CDR3 DNA is TGTGCCAGCAGTGAAGCCCGAGCGAGGGGGCACAGGGAGACCCAGTACTTC.

The CDR3 here is CASRSVPGGGYGYTF. The CDR3 DNA reads as TGTGCCAGCAGGAGCGTCCCAGGGGGCGGCTATGGCTACACCTTC. The rearrangement links TRBV6-4 to TRBJ1-2; TRBD1 aligns across 8 bases. The V and J ends lost 6 bases and 4 bases, in that order; junction bases with no gene match: 10. Per germline, CDR1 MRHNA and CDR2 SNTAGT. This CDR3 has 15 amino acids.

This chain links TRBV5-4 with TRBJ1-2; TRBD1 aligns across 9 bases. V shed 7 bases, J shed 0 bases, and the junction held 7 bases outside the gene matches. The CDR3 is made up of 15 amino acids. The germline CDR1 and CDR2 sequences are SGHNT and YYREEE (reference sequence). CDR3 in amino acids: CASRMGQGANYGYTF. DNA for the CDR3: TGTGCCAGCCGAATGGGACAGGGAGCTAACTATGGCTACACCTTC.

V gene TRBV3-1 (or the pseudogene TRBV3-2) combines with J gene TRBJ1-2, with 7 nucleotides matching TRBD1. CDR1 is LGHDT and CDR2 is YNNKEL in the germline V gene (reference sequence). There are 14 residues in the CDR3. Germline trimming cut 3 bases from V and 4 bases from J; bases unmatched to any gene: 5. CDR3 region: CASSHADRPYGYTF. The CDR3 nucleotides read TGTGCCAGCAGCCACGCGGACAGGCCCTATGGCTACACCTTC.

This rearrangement joins TRBV4-1 to TRBJ2-7; 7 nucleotides align to TRBD1. J lost 4 bases, V lost 0 bases, and 6 bases had no gene match. CDR1 and CDR2 from the germline V gene are MGHRA and YSYEKL. The CDR3 is 15 residues long. CDR3 sequence (DNA): TGCGCCAGCAGCCAAGATCAGGGGGAAAGATACGAGCAGTACTTC. Protein: CASSQDQGERYEQYF.

V and J are TRBV27 and TRBJ1-5; D not resolved. V was pared by 3 bases and J by 1 base, with 13 bases between. In germline, CDR1 is MNHEY, CDR2 SMNVEV (reference sequence). The CDR3 loop spans 16 amino acids. The CDR3 region has the DNA TGTGCCAGCAGTTTCTCGACTAAACTGAGCAATCAGCCCCAGCATTTT. Protein sequence: CASSFSTKLSNQPQHF.

The chain carries TRBV27 and TRBJ1-2, with D possibly matching TRBD1 (6 bases). Germline loops: CDR1 MNHEY, CDR2 SMNVEV (reference sequence). Trimming took off 5 bases at V and 7 bases at J, with 17 bases between the two ends. The CDR3 length is 14 residues. CDR3 sequence reads: CASSQGPPRFGYTF. CDR3 coding DNA: TGTGCCAGCAGTCAGGGGCCCCCACGGTTTGGCTACACCTTC.

The genes are TRBV4-2 and TRBJ2-1, with 8 bases fitting TRBD2. Looked up from germline, CDR1 is LGHNA and CDR2 is YNFKEQ. The CDR3 length is 15 residues. With 2 bases clipped from V and 2 bases from J, the junction kept 2 bases outside the gene matches. The CDR3, as DNA: TGTGCCAGCAGCCAACGAGCGGGGGCCTACAATGAGCAGTTCTTC. Translating it yields CASSQRAGAYNEQFF.

The chain combines TRBV5-6 with TRBJ2-5, with TRBD2 identical over 11 bases. This CDR3 is 15 amino acids long. CDR1 is SGHDT and CDR2 is YYEEEE in the germline V gene. Trimming removed 1 base from V and 4 bases from J; junction bases left unmatched: 3. The CDR3 loop is CASSLKGTSGETQYF. Here the CDR3 DNA reads TGTGCCAGCAGCTTGAAGGGGACTAGCGGAGAGACCCAGTACTTC.

The CDR3 DNA reads TGTGCCATTTCACAGGGTTTAAACTATGGCTACACCTTC. This sequence encodes CAISQGLNYGYTF. This sequence joins TRBV10-3 and TRBJ1-2, with D maybe TRBD1 (6 bases). CDR1 and CDR2 (germline): ENHRY, SYGVKD. Trimming shortened V by 9 bases and J by 2 bases, and 13 bases separated the two germline ends. There are 13 residues in the CDR3.